This T cell receptor (beta chain) originates from a study of OX40 agonist ivuxolimab in advanced cancers. Background on the study: Patients got intravenous ivuxolimab at 0.01 to 10 mg/kg every 2 weeks. Hepatocellular carcinoma, melanoma, renal cell or head and neck cancer affected the dose-escalation patients. General observations from the study: Clonal expansion from baseline to week 6 occurred in both CD4+ and CD8+ T cells.

This CDR3 spans 14 amino acids. CDR1 SGHTA and CDR2 FQGNSA come from the germline V gene. V shed 2 bases and J shed 4 bases, with 11 bases lying between them. Method: immunoSEQ multiplex PCR; TCRdb's copy keeps in-frame clones and lacks some. The data contain about 50,000 clones, around nine tenths of them singletons. For this clone: The antigen is unknown.

Source: CD4+ or CD8+ T cells sorted from blood, taken in a trial of the OX40 agonist ivuxolimab. This chain connects TRBV7-2 to TRBJ1-1; no reliable D call. This receptor was taken from an adult with an advanced solid tumor such as melanoma, head and neck, liver or kidney cancer. CDR3 nucleotide sequence: TGTGCCAGCAGCTTAAGTTACGGGAGCACTGAAGCTTTCTTT. It yields the protein CASSLSYGSTEAFF.